Presented here are 17 T cell receptor beta chains from one specimen sequenced in a study of CXCR3-negative and CXCR3-positive naive CD8 T cells. Study-level findings and limits: Researchers report that CXCR3-positive naive cells carry more hydrophobic TRB CDR3s than CXCR3-negative naive cells.

The antigens for these receptors are not known. The libraries of TRB cDNA were prepared using 5' RACE with UMI labels. TCRdb derives one entry per CDR3 protein from the 5' RACE reads, leaving out DNA. Recorded for this sample: some 140,000 distinct CDR3 sequences. The sequencing sample was made of naive CXCR3+ CD8+ T cells from blood. Subset: CD45RO-CCR7+CD27+CD95- naive CD8+ T cells expressing CXCR3 (TNR3+). The receptors here all came from a human donor in good health. Some clones in this sample may be carry-over from other donors' samples.

The J gene is TRBJ1-1, the V gene TRBV6-6. Germline V lookup: CDR1 MNHNY, CDR2 SVGAGI (reference sequence). This CDR3 has 14 residues. The CDR3 loop reads CASWTGDMNTEAFF.

The V gene is TRBV29-1, the J gene TRBJ2-7; with no DNA, the TCRdb D assignment of TRBD1 cannot be verified. Germline CDR1 and CDR2: SQVTM and ANQGSEA. The length of the CDR3 is 15 residues. This CDR3 reads CSVEDGTGEANEQYF.

This sequence joins TRBV7-6 and TRBJ2-1; TCRdb proposes TRBD1, but this gene call is untestable without DNA. The CDR3 extends over 15 amino acids. CDR1 SGHVS and CDR2 FNYEAQ come from the germline V gene. CDR3: CASSLALAGGREQFF.

The chain couples TRBV14 to TRBJ1-1; TCRdb outputs TRBD1, but without DNA this stays unchecked. Germline CDR1 and CDR2: SGHDN and FVKESK. The CDR3 is made up of 15 amino acids. CDR3: CASSLMDRTNTEAFF.

This chain joins TRBV9 and TRBJ2-7; without DNA, the TCRdb call of TRBD1 cannot be checked. This CDR3 has 14 residues. CDR1 SGDLS and CDR2 YYNGEE come from the germline V gene. The CDR3 sequence is CASSASGRSYEQYF.

The chain has TRBV3-1 and TRBJ1-1. The CDR3 is 13 amino acids. From germline, CDR1 is LGHDT and CDR2 YNNKEL (reference sequence). The CDR3 reads CASSHDLNTEAFF.

V gene TRBV7-8 combines with J gene TRBJ2-1. Germline CDR1 and CDR2: SGHVS and FQNEAQ. CDR3 length equals 15 residues. CDR3 in amino acids: CASSLNGGSYNEQFF.

J is TRBJ2-2 and V is TRBV12-3 or TRBV12-4. The CDR3 sequence is 14 residues long. The chain's CDR3 is CASSAGWNTGELFF.

The chain employs TRBV6-5 and TRBJ1-2. In germline, CDR1 is MNHEY, CDR2 SVGAGI. The CDR3 consists of 13 residues. The CDR3: CASSTMRTDGYTF.

The V and J genes are TRBV27 and TRBJ1-5; TCRdb's assignment of TRBD1 cannot be checked, as there is no DNA. The CDR3 has 13 residues. Germline V CDR1 and CDR2: MNHEY, SMNVEV (reference sequence). The chain's CDR3 is CASSPRDNQPQHF.

V gene TRBV9 combines with J gene TRBJ2-1; TCRdb indicates TRBD2, and absent DNA this call remains unverified. Looked up from germline, CDR1 is SGDLS and CDR2 is YYNGEE. This CDR3 comprises 13 residues. CDR3 amino acids: CASSGGGRSEQFF.

J is TRBJ1-1 and V is TRBV5-6. Per the germline V gene, CDR1 is SGHDT and CDR2 is YYEEEE. The CDR3 loop spans 13 amino acids. CDR3 protein: CASSLGSNTEAFF.

The rearrangement joins TRBV23-1 to TRBJ2-2. TRBV23-1 is reported as an ORF; its role is uncertain. The length of the CDR3 is 17 residues. Here the CDR3 reads CASSQSHPTANTGELFF.

This rearrangement joins TRBV10-3 to TRBJ2-5; TCRdb selects TRBD2, and the lack of DNA leaves this call unchecked. The CDR3 totals 14 residues. Germline CDR1 ENHRY, CDR2 SYGVKD. CDR3 in amino acids: CAISTSGGQETQYF.

This chain uses TRBV28 with TRBJ2-1; TCRdb returns TRBD1, unconfirmable since there is no DNA. This CDR3 comprises 14 residues. Per germline, CDR1 MDHEN and CDR2 SYDVKM. This chain's CDR3 is CASSPHRQPIVQFF.

This rearrangement joins TRBV4-1 to TRBJ2-1. This CDR3 spans 15 amino acids. Germline V gene data show CDR1 as MGHRA and CDR2 as YSYEKL. The CDR3 reads CAISRAVVSYNEQFF.

V usage is TRBV3-1 and J usage is TRBJ2-7; no DNA is available, so the TRBD1 call from TCRdb remains unchecked. Germline CDR1 is LGHDT and CDR2 is YNNKEL (reference sequence). The CDR3 has 12 amino acids. CDR3: CASSQGAYEQYF.